This TCR beta chain was observed in a study of blood T cell repertoires in COVID-19. Study in general: From the United States, Italy and Spain came samples of acute and convalescent COVID-19.

V trimming: 4 bases; J trimming: 8 bases; junction bases outside the gene matches: 12. Germline CDR1 and CDR2: MGHRA and YSYEKL. CDR3 length equals 17 residues. Original processing notes: Reference gene primer amplification gave nucleated cell count estimates. The protocol was immunoSEQ multiplex PCR, while the TCRdb copy is restricted to in-frame clones and leaves out a portion. That table furnishes V, J and clone size, whereas the DNA furnished D and trimming. The sample has 150,000 to 200,000 clones, approximately 90% seen once. In assigning cohorts, the study relied on participant-reported clinical history. Cohort 3 donors were reported recovered after two negative PCRs, clearance, or symptom resolution.

The sample taken for sequencing was PBMCs or T cells enriched from blood (not recorded which). The rearrangement links TRBV4-1 to TRBJ2-2; TRBD2 matches 11 bases. The TCR sequence derives from a woman between 18 and 29 years old who had recovered from COVID-19. CDR3 in DNA: TGCGCCAGCAGCCCCAGGACTAGCGGGTCCGTACAGGGGGAGCTGTTTTTT. As protein: CASSPRTSGSVQGELFF.